The entry that follows covers one T cell receptor (beta chain) sequence. Its antigen remains unidentified. These data originate in a study of CD8 T cells in ankylosing spondylitis. Study-wide results and limits: The disease-linked clones had a CD8+ phenotype and low blood frequencies. A motif of seven or eight highly homologous TCR beta variants was seen as apparently characteristic of ankylosing spondylitis blood. As reported, disease-linked clones showed significant enrichment in matched ankylosing spondylitis synovial fluid.

Libraries of TCR beta came from quantitative 5'-RACE with molecular barcodes. TCRdb reanalysed the 5' RACE reads using MiXCR and keeps one entry per CDR3 protein. The sample lists about 40,000 distinct CDR3 sequences; more than 15% were seen once. Trimming removed 4 bases at V and 5 bases at J, with 8 bases between. CDR1 is MNHEY, CDR2 SMNVEV, per germline (reference sequence). The CDR3 length is 13 residues. This clonotype was obtained from a male donor with ankylosing spondylitis or in good health (not recorded which). The genes are TRBV27 and TRBJ2-2; D is possibly TRBD1 (6 bases). Sequenced input: blood. The chain's CDR3 is CASSSTGTGELFF. For the CDR3, the DNA is TGTGCCAGCAGTTCTACAGGGACCGGGGAGCTGTTTTTT.